This TCR beta chain appears in the sequencing data of a study of shared clonotypes between healthy human individuals. A remark on this clone: Antigen specificity is unknown.

General study points: Enrolling few donors narrowed the genetic and exposure-history diversity that was represented. Shared clonotypes across all four donors exceeded non-shared ones in generation probability. Even with large depth, rarefaction showed that sorted-subset sequencing was incomplete.

Sorted-subset replicate PCR reactions contained roughly 200 ng DNA, corresponding to some 30,000 T cell genomes. This table comes from immunoSEQ multiplex PCR, and its TCRdb copy is limited to in-frame clones, with some not included. The sample comprises roughly 2.6 million clones, around nine tenths of which are singletons, and over 0.12% rests with the top ten. The sequencing sample was made of naive CD4+ T cells sorted from blood. Subset indicated: CD45RA+ positively selected. This clonotype originated in a man younger than 35 in good health.

The CDR3 bases are TGTGCCAGCAGTTTCGGGGGGCCGGGATACGGGGAGCTGTTTTTT. Protein sequence: CASSFGGPGYGELFF. The chain uses TRBV27 and TRBJ2-2; D is perhaps TRBD2 (7 bases). The germline gives CDR1 MNHEY, CDR2 SMNVEV (reference sequence). V was shortened by 3 bases and J by 7 bases, with 15 bases between the two germline ends. The CDR3 has 15 amino acids.